This T cell receptor beta chain was observed in a study of blood T cell repertoires in COVID-19 (dated by TCRdb to 2018 to 2020). Concerning the study at large: Collaborator samples came from the United States, Italy and Spain and covered acute and convalescent phases of COVID-19. A freely available public database, intended as a resource for researchers studying the immune response to SARS-CoV-2, is where the repertoires were released. The samples were drawn from the first 160 participants of the ongoing ImmuneRACE study and from 1,254 subjects provided by 6 global collaborators. The prospective study material was composed of cDNA or gDNA derived from T cells, B-cell-depleted T cells, or PBMCs. HLA class I and class II types, where available, came from metadata supplied by the sample provider rather than from assay-based typing. Sample metadata almost always included a de-identified subject ID, COVID-19 status, age in years and sex. Subjects who had been exposed to COVID-19, were actively infected with it, or had recovered from it provided the deeply sampled blood TCRbeta repertoires that made up the dataset.

Overall study results and their limits: The amount of clinical and demographic metadata varied by source and participant and was provided uncurated.

At the junction V is shortened by 4 bases and J by 5 bases; bases outside the gene matches: 9. The CDR3 goes from the cysteine to the phenylalanine over 16 residues. The entry retains the CDR3 DNA only, 48 bases that are in frame from base 1. Taken from the germline V gene, the CDR1 and CDR2 loops are LGHNA and YNFKEQ. In the case of this clone: It lacks a known antigen. Base qualities are not recorded, but no much larger clone differs from it by a single base.

Collaborating institutions collected whole blood in K2EDTA tubes following their own protocols. For TCRbeta analysis, collaborators shipped samples as frozen whole blood, isolated PBMCs, or DNA extracted from either of those sample types. TCRbeta CDR3 regions were amplified from genomic DNA using the immunoSEQ Assay, a bias-controlled multiplex PCR. In the original analysis: Within the assay, amplification of reference gene primers was used to estimate how many nucleated cells each sample contained. To quantify the absolute abundance of each unique TCRbeta CDR3 rearrangement, sequence reads were collapsed and filtered. Productive Simpson clonality was computed per sample as the square root of Simpson's diversity index over productive rearrangements. Imported from immuneACCESS, the table was reduced by TCRdb to in-frame sequences with V and J called. These copies leave out some clones; in studies compared against another copy, an unresolved V gene accounts for under half, and the cause of the remainder is not known. The DNA gave D and trimming, while V, J and clone size come from that table. Recorded for this sample are approximately 180,000 clones; 82% of them occurred a single time. The ten largest clonotypes hold over 7.5% of the sample.

This clonotype was sampled from a woman aged 70 to 79 with acute or convalescent COVID-19. Material for sequencing was peripheral blood. The chain is encoded by TRBV4-2 joined to TRBJ2-3, with 10 bases matching TRBD1. This receptor carries the CDR3 CASSPPSGTGEDTQYF. Read as DNA, the sequence is TGTGCCAGCAGCCCTCCATCCGGGACAGGGGAAGATACGCAGTATTTT.